Here is one T cell receptor (beta chain) with its context. This receptor's antigen is unknown. No much larger clone exists at a distance of one base, and base qualities are not known. CDR1 is given as WSHSY and CDR2 as SAAADI, both from the germline V gene. The CDR3 sequence holds 13 residues, the cysteine and phenylalanine included. Kept here is only the CDR3 DNA, which spans 39 bases and is read in frame from base 1. V is cut by 5 bases and J by 4 bases, and the space between the germline ends is 9 bases. Enrolling through a virtual design, the prospective study's participants ranged in age from roughly 18 to 90 years and lived across some 22 United States geographic areas. To assign participants to cohorts, the prospective study relied on clinical history that participants themselves reported in a screening survey and a study questionnaire. Recovered participants in ImmuneRACE Cohort 3 were defined by two consecutive negative NP/OP PCR tests, clearance by a healthcare professional, or resolution of symptoms. Mobile phlebotomists in the prospective study collected whole blood, serum and a nasopharyngeal or oropharyngeal swab from every participant. Over a roughly 2-month period, participants in the prospective study had the option of providing additional blood draws and questionnaires. Before DNA extraction, prospective study blood samples were shipped either frozen or at room temperature.

This sample stems from a study of blood T cell repertoires in COVID-19 (dated by TCRdb to the early 2020s). With respect to the entire study: The collaborator samples originated in the United States, Italy and Spain and spanned the acute and convalescent phases of COVID-19. Where available, HLA class I and class II types were taken from metadata supplied by the sample provider and were not determined by assay-based typing. The material from the prospective study consisted of cDNA or gDNA derived from T cells, B-cell-depleted T cells, or PBMCs. The sample metadata nearly always contained a de-identified subject ID, COVID-19 status, age in years and sex. The dataset comprised deeply sampled blood TCRbeta repertoires from subjects exposed to, actively infected with, or recovered from COVID-19. The repertoires were made available in a free public database intended to serve as a resource for research on the immune response to SARS-CoV-2. The samples were drawn from two sources: the first 160 participants of the ongoing ImmuneRACE study, and 950 to 1,500 subjects contributed by 6 global collaborators.

The study at large found these results: The amount of clinical and demographic metadata varied by source and participant and was provided uncurated.

TCRbeta CDR3 regions were amplified from genomic DNA by means of the immunoSEQ Assay, a bias-controlled multiplex PCR. The published analysis was carried out like this. The number of nucleated cells in each sample was estimated from the amplification of reference gene primers within the assay. To quantify the absolute abundance of each unique TCRbeta CDR3 rearrangement, sequence reads were collapsed and filtered. For each sample, productive Simpson clonality was calculated by taking the square root of Simpson's diversity index across productive rearrangements. TCRdb stores this immuneACCESS table with in-frame sequences only. Part of the clones is absent; in the studies checked, under half of the shortfall reflects unresolved V genes, and no reason is known for the rest. Clone size and the V and J calls come from that table; the DNA yielded D and trimming. The sample table shows 200,000 to 250,000 clones, and under 85% are seen once. Of the sample, under 2% is held by the ten largest clones.

The receptor chain draws on TRBV10-2 and TRBJ1-5; 6 matching bases give a weak D call of TRBD1. The TCR originated in a man in his 60s who had recovered from COVID-19. The sample taken for sequencing was PBMCs or T cells enriched from blood (not recorded which). This receptor has the CDR3 CASSPDRNQPQHF. At the DNA level, the sequence is TGCGCCAGCAGTCCGGACAGAAATCAGCCCCAGCATTTT.